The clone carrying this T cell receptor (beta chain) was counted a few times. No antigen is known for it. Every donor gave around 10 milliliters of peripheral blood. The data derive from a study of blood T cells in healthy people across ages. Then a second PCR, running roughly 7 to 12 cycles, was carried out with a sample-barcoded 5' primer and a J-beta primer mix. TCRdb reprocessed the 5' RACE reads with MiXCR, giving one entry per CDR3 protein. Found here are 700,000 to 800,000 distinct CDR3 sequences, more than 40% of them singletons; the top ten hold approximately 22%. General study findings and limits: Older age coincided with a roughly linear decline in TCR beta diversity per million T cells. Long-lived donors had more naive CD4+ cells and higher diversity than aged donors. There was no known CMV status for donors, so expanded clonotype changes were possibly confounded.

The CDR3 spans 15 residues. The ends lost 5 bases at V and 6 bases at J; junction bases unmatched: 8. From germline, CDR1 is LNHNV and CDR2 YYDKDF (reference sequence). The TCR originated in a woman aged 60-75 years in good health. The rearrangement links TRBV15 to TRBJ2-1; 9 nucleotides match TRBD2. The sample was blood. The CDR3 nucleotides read TGTGCCACCAGCCAGGGGAGCGGGGGGTTCAATGAGCAGTTCTTC. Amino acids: CATSQGSGGFNEQFF.